This TCR beta chain was identified during a study of OX40 agonist ivuxolimab in advanced cancers. Overall study results and limits: Those patients achieving a partial response at 0.1-3.0 mg/kg showed among the lowest clonal expansion.

The germline V gene encodes CDR1 SGHRS and CDR2 YFSETQ. CDR3 length: 14 residues. Trimming pared 4 bases from V and 4 bases from J, leaving 13 bases between. Concerning this clone: Its matching antigen is unknown.

Produced via immunoSEQ multiplex PCR; TCRdb's table is partial and in-frame only. Seen here are tens of thousands of clones, roughly 80% observed once, and the top ten hold approximately 13%. The clonotype comes from an adult with an advanced solid tumor such as melanoma, head and neck, liver or kidney cancer. The sample here was CD4+ or CD8+ T cells sorted from blood, taken in a trial of the OX40 agonist ivuxolimab. V usage is TRBV5-1 and J usage is TRBJ2-3, with a possible D match to TRBD1 (5 bases). CDR3 nucleotide sequence: TGCGCCAGCAGCAAGGAGTGGGGCGCAGATACGCAGTATTTT. Its protein product is CASSKEWGADTQYF.